This T cell receptor (beta chain) was recovered during a study of blood T cell repertoires in COVID-19. In the study overall: Collection of acute and convalescent COVID-19 samples took place in the United States, Italy and Spain. PBMCs, B-cell-depleted T cells, or T cells were the source of the cDNA or gDNA that made up the material.

Original processing methods: Estimated nucleated cell counts came from reference gene primer amplification. TCRdb's table, derived via immunoSEQ multiplex PCR, lists solely in-frame clones and lacks some. V and J calls and clone size are given by that table; D and trimming were obtained from the DNA. The data contain around 58,000 clones, around 87% of them singletons. Trimming removed 3 bases at V and 2 bases at J, with 14 bases between. The CDR3 runs to 15 residues. Germline V gene data show CDR1 as MDHEN and CDR2 as SYDVKM. This chain joins TRBV28 and TRBJ2-7, with D hard to call. Sequencing was performed on peripheral blood. The sequence was obtained from a man aged 55 to 70 with active COVID-19. CDR3 sequence: CASSFVVNPTYEQYF. The CDR3 nucleotides read TGTGCCAGCAGTTTCGTGGTCAATCCTACCTACGAGCAGTACTTC.